Sequencing of this T cell receptor beta chain was carried out in a study of T cell responses to AZD1222 COVID-19 vaccine (dated by TCRdb to the early 2020s). Study-wide context: AZD1222 recipients whose second dose came at about 4 weeks and those whose second dose came at about 12 weeks were combined into one group, since spike-specific TCR depth and breadth did not differ between the two schedules. TCR sequencing covered fewer than 250 trial participants: 200 to 220 given two doses of AZD1222 and about 26 given two doses of MenACWY control vaccine. Trial participants were enrolled by age into 18-55, 56-69 and 70-plus year subgroups, with roughly 160, 29 and 62 TCR-sequenced participants respectively.

What this sample's time point label stands for: baseline before first vaccination. The vaccinee samples were drawn from two UK trials, COV001 and COV002, one of which was a single-blind randomized controlled phase 2/3 trial testing AZD1222 (ChAdOx1 nCoV-19) in healthy adults. For TCRbeta chain sequencing, PBMC samples were collected from trial participants at day 0 and at day 28 after the second dose. The V end loses 1 base and the J end loses 5 bases, and a stretch of 3 bases separates them. Including cysteine and phenylalanine, the CDR3 has 11 amino acids. Just the 33-base CDR3 DNA is kept, in frame starting at base 1. CDR1 is given as KGHSH and CDR2 as LQKENI, both from the germline V gene. The CDR3 regions of human TCRbeta chains were analyzed by immunosequencing. The paper's data handling went like this. TCRs in the repertoires were compared against a reference library of SARS-CoV-2-specific TCRs that had been generated with the MIRA antigen-specificity platform. Breadth was defined as the fraction of unique TCRs that were SARS-CoV-2-associated. Depth was defined as the fraction of total T cells that were SARS-CoV-2-associated. Using the MIRA data, each spike-specific TCR was assigned both to the spike region to which the TCR was reactive and to a CD4 or CD8 class. Log10-transformed breadth and depth values were compared by one-way ANOVA with Sidak's multiple comparisons tests. Sourced from immuneACCESS, this table was stored by TCRdb with only in-frame sequences that have V and J called. A share of the clones is absent; for the studies checked, an unresolved V gene accounts for under half, and the remainder has no known explanation. V, J and clone size are taken as reported in that table, and D and trimming were inferred from the DNA itself. Within this sample are about 100,000 clones, with 65% to 90% of them counted one time only. The top ten hold approximately 6% of the sample.

General findings and caveats noted by the study authors: Only a handful of AZD1222 recipients were SARS-CoV-2 seropositive at baseline, limiting conclusions about previously exposed vaccinees. The whole spike protein was spanned by vaccine-associated CD4 TCRs, and dominant responses were seen in regions 160-218 and 743-854. Spike-specific TCR breadth and depth rose significantly after two AZD1222 doses compared with day 0 and with MenACWY recipients. In the small 56-69-year group, the increase in depth fell short of significance, most likely because of low power. Most participants were white British and females outnumbered males, and the authors suggested that clonal diversity may have been underestimated. Epitopes outside the regions mutated in the B.1.351 and B.1.1.7 variants were reportedly recognized by nearly half of the unique spike-specific TCRs. Because no day 14 peak-response samples were available, the repertoires could be characterized only after the peak T cell response.

Note on this clone: The antigen it binds to is not known. No quality values exist for individual bases; no much larger clone is one base distant.

The sequence was obtained from an adult in good health. The starting material was peripheral blood, obtained on day 0 of AZD1222 vaccination. Rearrangement joined TRBV18 to TRBJ2-7, with the D segment identity uncertain. Here the CDR3 is given as CASSPRDEQYF. The DNA sequence reads TGTGCCAGCTCACCACGGGACGAGCAGTACTTC.